These T cell receptor beta chains were read from a single sample in a study of blood T cells in healthy people across ages. TCRdb recomputed calls from the 5' RACE reads with MiXCR, one row per CDR3 protein. The table records about 630,000 distinct CDR3 sequences, roughly 21% of them present only once. The sequencing input was blood. The receptors shown here come from a man in his sixties or seventies in good health. CDR3s include the opening cysteine and the closing phenylalanine or tryptophan. The order of the fields is D gene, V gene, J gene, clone size, CDR3 length, CDR3 protein, CDR3 DNA. A D gene is named only where the DNA matches it firmly. Clone size is stated in some rows and not others, as once, few, many or a class when expanded.

TRBD2	TRBV7-2	TRBJ2-7	once	15	CASSLRGGSNYEQYF	TGTGCCAGCAGCTTGCGGGGGGGTTCCAACTACGAGCAGTACTTC
TRBD2	TRBV2	TRBJ2-3	.	16	CASSPGDYRTTDTQYF	TGTGCCAGCAGCCCTGGGGACTACCGAACCACAGATACGCAGTATTTT
.	TRBV27	TRBJ2-7	few	13	CASSRAPKGEQYF	TGTGCCAGCAGTCGAGCTCCCAAAGGGGAGCAGTACTTC
.	TRBV11-2	TRBJ2-7	.	14	CASSLDRRSYEQYF	TGTGCCAGCAGCTTAGATCGCAGATCCTACGAGCAGTACTTC
TRBD2	TRBV28	TRBJ2-6	.	15	CASKRGTSGANVLTF	TGTGCCAGCAAGCGGGGGACCTCTGGGGCCAACGTCCTGACTTTC
.	TRBV14	TRBJ2-5	few	13	CASSQLQQEKQYF	TGTGCCAGCAGCCAACTCCAACAGGAGAAGCAGTACTTC
.	TRBV18	TRBJ2-1	many	13	CASKVWNSDEQFF	TGTGCCAGCAAAGTCTGGAACTCGGATGAGCAGTTCTTC
.	TRBV20-1	TRBJ2-5	.	12	CSARHYQETQCF	TGCAGTGCTAGACATTACCAAGAGACCCAGTGCTTC
.	TRBV7-2	TRBJ1-5	few	14	CASSTHLGYQPQHF	TGTGCCAGCAGCACCCACCTGGGGTATCAGCCCCAGCATTTT
TRBD2	TRBV7-9	TRBJ2-5	few	16	CASSYLGAGGRTTQYF	TGTGCCAGCAGCTACCTGGGAGCGGGAGGCCGGACGACCCAGTACTTC
.	TRBV7-7	TRBJ2-5	many	13	CASSFNPQETQYF	TGTGCTAGCAGCTTTAATCCCCAAGAGACCCAGTACTTC
.	TRBV20-1	TRBJ1-1	.	14	CSARDLAENTEAFF	TGCAGTGCTAGAGATCTGGCAGAGAACACTGAAGCTTTCTTT
TRBD2	TRBV10-3	TRBJ2-5	few	16	CAISELASGSQETQYF	TGTGCCATCAGTGAGTTGGCTAGCGGGTCCCAAGAGACCCAGTACTTC
.	TRBV11-2	TRBJ2-2	few	16	CASSPLQGANTGELFF	TGTGCCAGCAGCCCCCTTCAGGGCGCAAACACCGGGGAGCTGTTTTTT
.	TRBV5-6	TRBJ2-4	.	14	CASSLADNKNIQYF	TGTGCCAGCAGCTTAGCGGACAATAAAAACATTCAGTACTTC
TRBD1	TRBV7-8	TRBJ1-1	few	13	CASSLAETGKAFF	TGTGCCAGCAGCTTAGCGGAGACAGGGAAAGCTTTCTTT
.	TRBV28	TRBJ2-3	.	16	CASSLSPGSLTDTQYF	TGTGCCAGCAGTTTAAGCCCCGGGTCCCTCACAGATACGCAGTATTTT
TRBD1	TRBV28	TRBJ2-7	once	15	CASSLGQGRHYEQYF	TGTGCCAGCAGTTTAGGACAGGGTAGGCACTACGAGCAGTACTTC
.	TRBV7-2	TRBJ1-2	.	15	CASRNPGVFNYGYTF	TGTGCCAGCAGAAACCCAGGTGTTTTTAACTATGGCTACACCTTC
TRBD1	TRBV7-8	TRBJ1-6	few	15	CASSFIGQGASPLHF	TGTGCCAGCAGCTTCATTGGACAGGGGGCTTCACCCCTCCACTTT
.	TRBV10-3	TRBJ2-2	few	15	CAISQANRITGELFF	TGTGCCATCAGCCAGGCGAACAGGATCACCGGGGAGCTGTTTTTT
.	TRBV20-1	TRBJ1-5	.	15	CSAQGLGGTNQPQHF	TGCAGTGCCCAAGGATTGGGCGGGACCAATCAGCCCCAGCATTTT
.	TRBV7-6	TRBJ2-7	few	15	CASSLSTGPVNEQYF	TGTGCCAGCAGCTTATCAACCGGGCCCGTCAACGAGCAGTACTTC
TRBD2	TRBV6-2/TRBV6-3	TRBJ2-1	few	20	CASSRAPGLAGGSSYNEQFF	TGTGCCAGCAGTCGGGCCCCAGGACTAGCGGGAGGGAGCTCCTACAATGAGCAGTTCTTC
.	TRBV20-1	TRBJ2-1	.	14	CSARDPYGGHEQFF	TGCAGTGCTAGAGACCCCTACGGGGGCCATGAGCAGTTCTTC